What follows is one T cell receptor (beta chain) and its context. This clonotype was detected many times. Its antigen specificity is not known. One base away there is no much larger clone; base qualities are not given. Because this beta chain is a stray read in a library intended to capture alpha chains, its abundance should not be given much weight. This entry comes from a study of spatial heterogeneity in lung cancer (dated by TCRdb to about 2019). Broadly, across the study: More beta-chain than alpha-chain transcripts were consistently detected, likely reflecting higher beta-chain transcript abundance. The study linked features of the TCR repertoire to counts of nonsynonymous mutations, which were determined by whole-exome sequencing of tumor tissue. At surgery, roughly 220 tumor regions, approximately 64 matched nontumor lung samples and more than 55 PBMC samples were TCR-sequenced for both alpha and beta chains. In non-small cell lung cancer, the study made a quantitative comparison of TCR alpha and beta repertoires among multiple tumor regions, matched nontumor lung and blood. In tumor regions, TCR transcript counts showed a strong correlation with a T cell transcriptional module score from matched bulk RNA-seq. In the raw uncorrected reads, each unique combination of TCR and UMI appeared on average more than ten times. Results and caveats for the whole study, not just this receptor: Additional single-cell paired TCR alpha and beta sequencing was considered necessary to confirm, at a functional level, the hypothesis that regional TCRs recognize regional mutations. TCR-seq coverage of tumor T cells was estimated to be only approximately 7% for alpha chains and more than 11% for beta chains. The number of expanded intratumoral alpha and beta TCRs correlated with the tumor nonsynonymous mutation count. Counts of ubiquitous and regional expanded TCRs were found to correlate with counts of ubiquitous and regional nonsynonymous mutations, respectively.

Library method: 5' RACE. These reads were obtained on a NextSeq 500. The TCR library protocol attached a unique molecular identifier to each TCR cDNA molecule to allow correction of PCR and sequencing errors. Regarding the original processing steps: TCR identification, UMI-based error correction and CDR3 extraction were all carried out with Decombinator tools. Expanded TCRs were defined as those above a frequency of 2 per 1,000, corresponding to the top 1% of the tumor frequency distribution. Expanded tumor TCRs were classed as regional if statistically deemed absent (corrected P<0.05) from at least one tumor region, otherwise ubiquitous. Rényi diversity was computed with the R vegan package after subsampling each repertoire 100 times to 5,000 TCRs. To build CDR3 similarity networks, amino acid triplet string-kernel similarity was used, and CDR3s were connected when their pairwise similarity was above 0.82. Starting from the raw public reads, TCRdb applied fastp trimming at Q25, assembled clones with MiXCR and retained in-frame beta chains. Rows are combined by CDR3 protein, so each entry shows the most common genes and DNA. TCRdb, not the authors, supplied the V and J calls. This sample lists around 7,900 distinct CDR3 sequences; 14% were detected once. Approximately 10% of the sample is in the top ten clones.

The CDR3 holds 15 amino acids from the cysteine to the phenylalanine. Just CDR3 DNA is preserved here, 45 bases in frame from base 1. CDR1 is given as SEHNR and CDR2 as FQNEAQ, both from the germline V gene (reference sequence). Trimming at the junction amounts to 1 base on V and 0 bases on J, and the germline ends lie 9 bases apart. In the paper's terms, the time point label means: sample taken at primary tumor resection. Donors were around 71 patients with early-stage, untreated non-small cell lung cancer from the lung TRACERx cohort. Whole RNA extracted from tumor and nontumor lung tissue, or from cryopreserved PBMC samples, was used for TCR sequencing without cell sorting. Only patients for whom sufficient RNA was available from at least two tumor regions were selected for TCR sequencing. Tumor and adjacent nontumor lung specimens were reviewed by a lung pathologist before selection.

The chain links TRBV7-9 with TRBJ1-2, and the D gene may be TRBD1, 5 bases matching. Here the sequenced sample was lung tumor tissue, taken at surgery. The receptor was derived from a female donor with early-stage non-small cell lung cancer. Here the CDR3 is given as CASSLGTNTNYGYTF. The DNA is as follows: TGTGCCAGCAGCTTAGGGACAAATACTAACTATGGCTACACCTTC.